This note documents a single T cell receptor beta chain sequence. Antigen specificity is unknown. The ends were cut back, 6 bases at V and 1 base at J, with 11 bases in the middle. CDR1 is SQVTM and CDR2 is ANQGSEA in the germline V gene. This CDR3 is 13 amino acids long. The sample originates from a study of cytomegalovirus exposure and HLA in healthy donors. PCR was performed using 60 Vbeta and 13 Jbeta primers. The assay was immunoSEQ multiplex PCR, and TCRdb's table has in-frame clones only and misses some. The table has 200,000 to 250,000 clones, roughly 89% seen once; the top ten hold more than 0.8%. Overall study results and limits: The study found most TCR sequences rare, yet found some public TCRs in many donors. Confirmation in vitro established that a few CMV-associated chains were specific for CMV antigens. Later work associated 17,000 or so TCR beta sequences with HLA alleles at 0.05 false discovery rate. It was reported that TCR beta sequences correctly inferred the HLA-A and HLA-B alleles for most subjects.

This chain links TRBV29-1 with TRBJ2-3; D is unclear. The sample comprised PBMCs. This TCR came from a woman under 30 in good health and CMV-seronegative. CDR3 nucleotide sequence: TGCAGCGTGGCCAGAGGTCGCACAGATACGCAGTATTTT. Translated, it gives CSVARGRTDTQYF.